This T cell receptor beta chain stems from a study of OX40 agonist ivuxolimab in advanced cancers. At the level of the study: Partial responses were achieved by three patients: one hepatocellular carcinoma, two cutaneous melanoma. General observations from the study: On average, CD8+ T cells had more expanded clones than CD4+. CD4+ and CD8+ blood T cells expanded clonally by week 6 at 0.1 to 3.0 mg/kg. Some nonresponders additionally presented with little normalized T-cell clonal expansion.

TCRdb's copy holds only in-frame clones and misses some; the assay was immunoSEQ multiplex PCR. In the table there are 65,000 to 95,000 clones, over 85% of which are singletons. About this clone itself: Its antigen is undetermined.

The junction had 15 bases not matched to a gene; V was cut back by 4 bases and J by 10 bases. CDR1 MDHEN and CDR2 SYDVKM come from the germline V gene. This CDR3 is 17 amino acids long. This sequence was found in an adult with an advanced solid tumor such as melanoma, head and neck, liver or kidney cancer. The input for sequencing was CD4+ or CD8+ T cells sorted from blood, taken in a trial of the OX40 agonist ivuxolimab. The chain uses TRBV28 and TRBJ2-3, with TRBD2 identical over 12 bases. In nucleotides, the CDR3 is TGTGCCAGCAGTTCCCGCGCTCTAGCGGGAGGGCCCGTATCGCAGTATTTT. Translating it yields CASSSRALAGGPVSQYF.